The next 29 T cell receptor beta chains were all read from a single sample in a study of cytomegalovirus exposure and HLA in healthy donors. Researchers ran the PCR with 60 Vbeta and 13 Jbeta primers. Libraries were prepared by immunoSEQ multiplex PCR; TCRdb keeps only in-frame clonotypes and omits some of them. The table lists about 78,000 clones. Sequences were obtained from PBMCs. All receptors derive from a female donor in good health and CMV-seropositive.

The chain joins TRBV18 to TRBJ1-5; D remains unclear. The germline V gene encodes CDR1 KGHSH and CDR2 LQKENI. The CDR3 extends over 13 amino acids. Trimming stripped 5 bases from V and 7 bases from J, with 12 bases between. CDR3 nucleotide sequence: TGTGCCAGCTCATACCACACGGAGCAGCCCCAGCATTTT. Translated: CASSYHTEQPQHF.

This CDR3 is CASSVTGANQPQHF. The CDR3 DNA sequence: TGTGCCAGTAGTGTTACAGGGGCCAATCAGCCCCAGCATTTT. This sequence joins TRBV19 and TRBJ1-5, with TRBD1 identical over 7 bases. The CDR3 extends over 14 amino acids. Germline trimming cut 5 bases from V and 3 bases from J; bases unmatched to any gene: 4. The germline V gene encodes CDR1 LNHDA and CDR2 SQIVND (reference sequence).

This sequence joins TRBV30 and TRBJ2-5; 8 bases align to TRBD1. Germline values: CDR1 GTSNPN, CDR2 SVGIG (reference sequence). The CDR3 covers 12 residues. V shed 2 bases and J 5 bases; nucleotides not matched to a gene: 1. DNA for the CDR3: TGTGCCTGGAGTCACAGGGGGGAGACCCAGTACTTC. The encoded protein is CAWSHRGETQYF.

CDR3 DNA sequence: TGTGCCAGCAGTTATTCTTTGAACACTGAAGCTTTCTTT. It encodes CASSYSLNTEAFF. V usage is TRBV6-5 and J usage is TRBJ1-1, with D uncertain. V was clipped by 3 bases and J by 0 bases, with 5 bases between them. Germline V gene lookup returns CDR1 MNHEY and CDR2 SVGAGI. The CDR3 contains 13 residues.

The chain uses TRBV5-4 and TRBJ1-1, with D perhaps matching TRBD1 (6 bases). The CDR3 runs to 14 residues. With 4 bases removed from V and 3 bases from J, the gap between germline ends came to 13 bases. Germline V CDR1 and CDR2: SGHNT, YYREEE (reference sequence). The CDR3 loop is CASSRTGFYTEAFF. The CDR3 DNA is TGTGCCAGCAGCCGTACAGGGTTTTACACTGAAGCTTTCTTT.

This chain uses TRBV18 with TRBJ2-3; D perhaps matches TRBD1 (6 bases). The V end lost 2 bases, the J end lost 0 bases, and 15 bases lay between the germline ends. Germline V CDR1 and CDR2: KGHSH, LQKENI. The CDR3 has 17 amino acids. CDR3 sequence reads: CASSPIPPGVSTDTQYF. Here the CDR3 DNA reads TGTGCCAGCTCACCAATCCCCCCAGGGGTCAGCACAGATACGCAGTATTTT. Supplemented by reference TRBV18 and TRBJ2-3, the full variable domain reads NAGVMQNPRHLVRRRGQEARLRCSPMKGHSHVYWYRQLPEEGLKFMVYLQKENIIDESGMPKERFSAEFPKEGPSILRIQQVVRGDSAAYFCASSPIPPGVSTDTQYFGPGTRLTVL.

The chain has TRBV28 and TRBJ2-7, with D possibly being TRBD1 (6 bases). The V gene lost 5 bases and the J gene lost 6 bases, with 20 bases spanning the gap. Germline CDR1 MDHEN, CDR2 SYDVKM. The CDR3 totals 15 residues. CDR3 nucleotide sequence: TGTGCCAGCAGTCCGAAAGGACAGACCGGACGCGAGCAGTACTTC. Encoded protein: CASSPKGQTGREQYF.

V is TRBV25-1 and J is TRBJ2-7, with 9 positions matching TRBD1. V lost 3 bases, J lost 6 bases, and 12 bases stayed unmatched. The CDR3 sequence is 16 residues long. The germline gives CDR1 MGHDK, CDR2 SYGVNS. As DNA, the CDR3 is TGTGCCAGCAGTGACCCCAGGGACAGGGCTTTCTCCGAGCAGTACTTC. It specifies CASSDPRDRAFSEQYF.

The rearrangement joins TRBV5-1 to TRBJ2-7; D may be TRBD1 (6 bases). V was cut by 2 bases and J by 7 bases, with 10 bases left in between. The CDR3 contains 12 residues. CDR1 and CDR2 (germline): SGHRS, YFSETQ. CDR3 residues: CASSLKGGEQYF. The CDR3 DNA reads TGCGCCAGCAGCTTAAAAGGGGGTGAGCAGTACTTC.

The rearrangement joins TRBV7-2 to TRBJ2-1, with TRBD2 as a possible D gene (5 bases). The CDR3 sequence is 13 residues long. Trimming left V 4 bases short and J 10 bases short, with 14 bases between. Germline values: CDR1 SGHTA, CDR2 FQGNSA. The CDR3 nucleotides are TGTGCCAGCAGCTACGACCGCCGGGGAGAGCAGTTCTTC. As protein: CASSYDRRGEQFF.

This rearrangement joins TRBV2 to TRBJ1-2, with 7 bases matching TRBD1. This CDR3 is built from 14 residues. CDR1 is SNHLY and CDR2 is FYNNEI in the germline V gene. V lost 4 bases and J lost 8; bases outside the gene matches: 10. In DNA form, the CDR3 reads TGTGCCAGCAGTGGACAGGGCCTACCAGGAGGCTACACCTTC. Translating it yields CASSGQGLPGGYTF. Looking up the rest from reference TRBV2 and TRBJ1-2 gives the full variable domain: EPEVTQTPSHQVTQMGQEVILRCVPISNHLYFYWYRQILGQKVEFLVSFYNNEISEKSEIFDDQFSVERPDGSNFTLKIRSTKLEDSAMYFCASSGQGLPGGYTFGSGTRLTVV.

The chain carries TRBV6-6 and TRBJ2-3; no clear D. CDR3 length: 15 residues. Trimming shortened V by 0 bases and J by 11 bases, and 18 bases separated the two germline ends. Per germline, CDR1 MNHNY and CDR2 SVGAGI (reference sequence). The CDR3 DNA reads as TGTGCCAGCAGTTACTCAACAGCCCAGCCTGTGATGCAGTATTTT. Translating it yields CASSYSTAQPVMQYF.

The V call is TRBV27, the J call TRBJ2-3; D unclear. CDR1 and CDR2 (germline): MNHEY, SMNVEV (reference sequence). The V end lost 2 bases, the J end lost 2 bases, and 11 bases lay between the germline ends. This CDR3 has 15 residues. The CDR3 protein is CASSLGDHVTDTQYF. CDR3 nucleotides: TGTGCCAGCAGTTTAGGAGATCATGTCACAGATACGCAGTATTTT.

V is TRBV4-1 and J is TRBJ1-5; D is possibly TRBD1 (5 bases). CDR1 and CDR2 from the germline V gene are MGHRA and YSYEKL. V lost 1 base, J lost 1 base, and 8 bases lay in between. The CDR3 has 15 amino acids. The CDR3 protein is CASSQATASNQPQHF. As DNA, the CDR3 is TGCGCCAGCAGCCAAGCGACAGCAAGCAATCAGCCCCAGCATTTT.

The chain links TRBV30 to TRBJ1-4; D call uncertain. The V gene's germline CDR1 is GTSNPN and CDR2 SVGIG (reference sequence). V lost 3 bases to trimming and J lost 1 base, with 18 bases between them. This CDR3 has 17 residues. CDR3 amino acids: CAWSPQWTLGTNEKLFF. In nucleotides, the CDR3 is TGTGCCTGGAGCCCCCAGTGGACTTTAGGAACTAATGAAAAACTGTTTTTT.

The chain combines TRBV19 with TRBJ1-5; 10 nucleotides match TRBD1. V gave up 5 bases and J gave up 0 bases; unmatched junction bases: 7. Germline V lookup: CDR1 LNHDA, CDR2 SQIVND (reference sequence). The CDR3 is 17 residues long. The CDR3 sequence: CASSGGQGTYSNQPQHF. The CDR3 DNA reads TGTGCCAGTAGTGGGGGACAGGGGACGTATAGCAATCAGCCCCAGCATTTT.

V is TRBV28 and J is TRBJ1-2; D is perhaps TRBD1 (5 bases). The CDR3 runs 14 residues. V was shortened by 3 bases and J by 7 bases, with 15 bases between the two germline ends. Germline loops: CDR1 MDHEN, CDR2 SYDVKM. The CDR3 sequence: CASSLGRAFGGYTF. The CDR3 DNA is TGTGCCAGCAGTTTGGGCAGGGCGTTTGGTGGCTACACCTTC.

The chain couples TRBV28 to TRBJ1-5, with 12 nucleotides matching TRBD1. Looked up from germline, CDR1 is MDHEN and CDR2 is SYDVKM. The CDR3 has 16 amino acids. Trimming cost V 4 bases and J 6 bases; bases outside gene matches: 7. The CDR3 loop is CASSSGTGGFGQPQHF. The DNA of the CDR3 is TGTGCCAGCAGTTCCGGGACAGGGGGCTTTGGTCAGCCCCAGCATTTT.

The chain carries TRBV7-9 and TRBJ2-1; 7 positions match TRBD2. This CDR3 spans 15 amino acids. CDR1 is SEHNR, CDR2 FQNEAQ, per germline (reference sequence). Trimming at V came to 6 bases and at J to 6 bases, leaving 11 bases not matched to a gene. This CDR3 is CASRPSGKSRNEQFF. As DNA, the CDR3 is TGTGCCAGCAGACCCAGCGGGAAATCCCGCAATGAGCAGTTCTTC.

J is TRBJ2-4 and V is TRBV5-4; 11 nucleotides align to TRBD2. The germline V gene encodes CDR1 SGHNT and CDR2 YYREEE (reference sequence). CDR3 size: 16 residues. V shed 3 bases, J shed 6 bases, and the junction held 8 bases outside the gene matches. The CDR3 region has the DNA TGTGCCAGCAGCTCCATAGCGGGGGGGGGTGTAAACATTCAGTACTTC. Residues: CASSSIAGGGVNIQYF.

The chain employs TRBV7-3 and TRBJ2-7, with D perhaps TRBD2 (5 bases). The CDR3 consists of 16 residues. Deletions cut 1 base from V and 3 bases from J, with 16 bases between. In germline, CDR1 is SGHTA, CDR2 FQGTGA. CDR3 nucleotides: TGTGCCAGCAGCTTAAGACCCGGGCCCGAGGGCTACGAGCAGTACTTC. It codes for CASSLRPGPEGYEQYF. The full variable domain, rest sourced from reference TRBV7-3 and TRBJ2-7, is GAGVSQTPSNKVTEKGKYVELRCDPISGHTALYWYRQSLGQGPEFLIYFQGTGAADDSGLPNDRFFAVRPEGSVSTLKIQRTERGDSAVYLCASSLRPGPEGYEQYFGPGTRLTVT.

This sequence joins TRBV28 and TRBJ2-7; 13 bases agree with TRBD2. The V segment lost 6 bases and the J segment 5 bases; nucleotides outside the gene matches: 19. The CDR3 contains 19 residues. Germline CDR1 reads MDHEN; CDR2 reads SYDVKM. The CDR3 loop reads CASRRMTLRTSGRWHEQYF. The CDR3 region has the DNA TGTGCCAGCAGGAGAATGACTTTAAGGACTAGCGGGAGATGGCACGAGCAGTACTTC.

The chain has TRBV6-5 and TRBJ2-7, with TRBD1 identical over 7 bases. Germline CDR1 and CDR2: MNHEY and SVGAGI. V trimming: 5 bases; J trimming: 4 bases; junction bases outside the gene matches: 8. The CDR3 sequence is 14 residues long. This chain's CDR3 is CASSPTGAAYEQYF. CDR3 in DNA: TGTGCCAGCAGTCCAACAGGGGCTGCGTACGAGCAGTACTTC.

V and J are TRBV7-2 and TRBJ2-1; the match to TRBD2 covers 7 bases. The germline CDR1 and CDR2 sequences are SGHTA and FQGNSA. Losses at the gene ends were 1 base for V and 5 bases for J; bases not matched to a gene: 8. CDR3 length: 16 amino acids. The CDR3 DNA sequence: TGTGCCAGCAGCTTAGGAGCGGGGCGTCAGGACAATGAGCAGTTCTTC. Residues: CASSLGAGRQDNEQFF. Using reference TRBV7-2 and TRBJ2-1 for the parts outside the CDR3, the full variable domain is GAGVSQSPSNKVTEKGKDVELRCDPISGHTALYWYRQSLGQGLEFLIYFQGNSAPDKSGLPSDRFSAERTGGSVSTLTIQRTQQEDSAVYLCASSLGAGRQDNEQFFGPGTRLTVL.

The chain has TRBV18 and TRBJ2-1; 7 bases map to TRBD1. The length of the CDR3 is 14 residues. Germline CDR1 is KGHSH and CDR2 is LQKENI. The V and J ends lost 9 bases and 0 bases, in that order; junction bases with no gene match: 5. CDR3 loop: CASKDRASYNEQFF. The CDR3 DNA reads TGTGCCAGTAAAGACAGGGCCTCCTACAATGAGCAGTTCTTC.

The gene calls are TRBV18 and TRBJ2-1; 8 bases align to TRBD2. The CDR3 totals 16 residues. Germline V CDR1 and CDR2: KGHSH, LQKENI. V was pared by 1 base and J by 5 bases, with 7 bases of the junction left unmatched. The CDR3 DNA is TGTGCCAGCTCACCACAAGCGGGAGAGGTGAACAATGAGCAGTTCTTC. This gives the protein CASSPQAGEVNNEQFF.

CDR3 loop: CASRIRQSYATNEKLFF. CDR3 sequence (DNA): TGTGCCAGCAGAATCAGACAGTCCTATGCAACTAATGAAAAACTGTTTTTT. V usage is TRBV28 and J usage is TRBJ1-4, with D possibly being TRBD1 (5 bases). The germline CDR1 and CDR2 sequences are MDHEN and SYDVKM. Trimming stripped 6 bases from V and 0 bases from J, with 17 bases between. This CDR3 has 17 residues.

The chain has TRBV7-9 and TRBJ2-1, with 7 bases identical to TRBD2. The trim removed 5 bases at V and 0 bases at J, leaving 10 bases unmatched. The CDR3 spans 17 residues. CDR1 and CDR2 from the germline V gene are SEHNR and FQNEAQ (reference sequence). The CDR3 protein is CASSPPLAASSYNEQFF. CDR3 DNA: TGTGCCAGCAGCCCCCCCCTAGCGGCAAGCTCCTACAATGAGCAGTTCTTC.

The chain recombines TRBV5-1 with TRBJ1-2; no firm D call. Deletions cut 4 bases from V and 4 bases from J, with 11 bases between. The length of the CDR3 is 13 residues. Germline V gene lookup returns CDR1 SGHRS and CDR2 YFSETQ. The CDR3 protein is CASSPGRGYGYTF. CDR3 bases: TGCGCCAGCAGCCCCGGACGGGGCTATGGCTACACCTTC.